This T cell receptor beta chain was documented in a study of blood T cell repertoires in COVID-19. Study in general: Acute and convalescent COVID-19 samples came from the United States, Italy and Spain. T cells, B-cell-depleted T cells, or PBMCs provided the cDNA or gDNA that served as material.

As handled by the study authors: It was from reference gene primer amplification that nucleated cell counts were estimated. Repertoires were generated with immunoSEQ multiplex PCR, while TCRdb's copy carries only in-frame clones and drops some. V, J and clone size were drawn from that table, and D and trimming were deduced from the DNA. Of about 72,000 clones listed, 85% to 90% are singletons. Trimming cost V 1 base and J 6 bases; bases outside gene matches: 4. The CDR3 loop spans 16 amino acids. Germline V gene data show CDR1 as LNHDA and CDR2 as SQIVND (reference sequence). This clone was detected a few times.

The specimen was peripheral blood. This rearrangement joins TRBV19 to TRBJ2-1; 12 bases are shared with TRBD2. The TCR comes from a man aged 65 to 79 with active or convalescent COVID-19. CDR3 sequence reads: CASSIGLAGAGNEQFF. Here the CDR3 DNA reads TGTGCCAGTAGTATAGGACTAGCGGGAGCAGGCAATGAGCAGTTCTTC.